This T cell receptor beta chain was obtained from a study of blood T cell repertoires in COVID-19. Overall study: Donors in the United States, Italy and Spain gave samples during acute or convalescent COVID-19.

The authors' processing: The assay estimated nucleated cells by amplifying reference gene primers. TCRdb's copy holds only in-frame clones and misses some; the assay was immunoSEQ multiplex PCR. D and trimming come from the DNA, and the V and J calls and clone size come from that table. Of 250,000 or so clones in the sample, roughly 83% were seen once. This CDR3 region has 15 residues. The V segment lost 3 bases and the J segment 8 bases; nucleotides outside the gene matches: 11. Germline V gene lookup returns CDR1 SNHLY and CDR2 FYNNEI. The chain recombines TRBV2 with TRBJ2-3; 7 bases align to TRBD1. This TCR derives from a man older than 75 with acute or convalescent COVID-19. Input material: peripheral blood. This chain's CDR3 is CASSEGTVKQGTQYF. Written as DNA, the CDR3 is TGTGCCAGCAGTGAGGGGACAGTCAAGCAGGGTACGCAGTATTTT.